Presented here are 5 T cell receptor beta chains from one specimen sequenced in a study of blood T cell repertoires in COVID-19. Assay: immunoSEQ multiplex PCR; the TCRdb copy retains only in-frame clones and omits some. The top ten clones hold around 5.1% of a sample with approximately 360,000 clones, roughly 80% of them seen once. The source material was PBMCs or T cells enriched from blood (not recorded which). All receptors derive from a woman in her fifties or sixties who had recovered from COVID-19.

J is TRBJ2-2 and V is TRBV11-1, with 11 bases lining up with TRBD2. The V segment lost 6 bases and the J segment 3 bases; nucleotides outside the gene matches: 0. This CDR3 contains 14 residues. Germline CDR1 is SGHAT and CDR2 is FQDESV (reference sequence). The CDR3 DNA is TGTGCCAGCAGACTAGCGGGGGACACCGGGGAGCTGTTTTTT. Its translation: CASRLAGDTGELFF.

This clone was seen only once. This sample includes further DNA sequences coding for the same CDR3. The chain is built from TRBV6-2 or TRBV6-3 and TRBJ1-5, with D perhaps matching TRBD1 (6 bases). This CDR3 contains 13 residues. Per germline, CDR1 MNHEY and CDR2 SVGEGT. The ends were cut back, 2 bases at V and 7 bases at J, with 9 bases in the middle. The CDR3 sequence is CASSYLGGQPQHF. The CDR3 DNA follows: TGTGCCAGCAGTTACCTAGGGGGACAGCCCCAGCATTTT.

This chain uses TRBV29-1 with TRBJ2-3; D not resolved. The CDR3 runs 14 residues. Germline assignment: CDR1 SQVTM and CDR2 ANQGSEA. V lost 5 bases and J lost 3, with 15 bases in between. The CDR3 coding sequence is TGCAGCGTTTTCTCTGGCGGAGCAACAGATACGCAGTATTTT. It specifies CSVFSGGATDTQYF.

In this sample, this clone turned up once. This rearrangement joins TRBV4-3 to TRBJ2-1; no clear D gene. The germline gives CDR1 LGHNA, CDR2 YSLEER. Trimming took 0 bases from V and 10 from J, leaving 7 bases between them. This CDR3 spans 12 amino acids. The CDR3 loop is CASSQDEREQFF. CDR3 in DNA: TGCGCCAGCAGCCAAGATGAGAGGGAGCAGTTCTTC.

The chain links TRBV7-3 to TRBJ1-1; 7 bases match TRBD1. Germline V gene data show CDR1 as SGHTA and CDR2 as FQGTGA. The CDR3 is made up of 20 amino acids. V lost 1 base and J lost 8; bases outside the gene matches: 25. DNA of the CDR3: TGTGCCAGCAGCTTAAGGGCCCGAAACCCTATGGGACAGACTTTCGGAGAAGCTTTCTTT. Translation: CASSLRARNPMGQTFGEAFF.